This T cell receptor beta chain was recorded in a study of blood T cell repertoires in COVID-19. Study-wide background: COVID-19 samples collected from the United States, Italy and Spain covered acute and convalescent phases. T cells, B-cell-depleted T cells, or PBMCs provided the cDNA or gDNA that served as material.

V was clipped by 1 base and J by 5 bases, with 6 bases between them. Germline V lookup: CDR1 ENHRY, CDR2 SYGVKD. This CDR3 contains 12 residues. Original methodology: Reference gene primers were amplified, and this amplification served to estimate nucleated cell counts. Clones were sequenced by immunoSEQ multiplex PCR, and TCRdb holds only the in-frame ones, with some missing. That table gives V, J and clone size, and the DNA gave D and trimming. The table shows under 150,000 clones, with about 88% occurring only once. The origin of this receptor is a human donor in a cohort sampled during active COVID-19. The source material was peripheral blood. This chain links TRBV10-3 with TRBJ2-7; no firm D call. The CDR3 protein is CAISEFRDEQYF. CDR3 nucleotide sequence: TGTGCCATCAGTGAGTTTCGAGACGAGCAGTACTTC.